Presented here are 17 T cell receptor beta chains from one specimen sequenced in a study of blood T cell repertoires in COVID-19. Data came from immunoSEQ multiplex PCR; TCRdb stores just in-frame clones and leaves some out. The table lists roughly 120,000 clones, around 80% of them singletons, with 1.9% in the top ten. The sample consisted of peripheral blood. The receptors were sampled from an older man with acute or convalescent COVID-19.

The CDR3 sequence: CASSSTGVAEKLFF. In DNA form, the CDR3 reads TGTGCCAGCAGCTCTACAGGGGTTGCTGAAAAACTGTTTTTT. J is TRBJ1-4 and V is TRBV28; 7 nucleotides align to TRBD1. V dropped 6 bases and J dropped 7; count of bases not matched to a gene: 8. The CDR3 extends over 14 amino acids. Germline V CDR1 and CDR2: MDHEN, SYDVKM.

This chain connects TRBV7-6 to TRBJ2-1; 8 bases line up with TRBD2. The CDR3 length is 13 residues. V shed 2 bases and J 7 bases; nucleotides not matched to a gene: 1. CDR1 is SGHVS, CDR2 FNYEAQ, per germline. The CDR3: CASSLRLANEQFF. CDR3 nucleotide sequence: TGTGCCAGCAGCTTAAGACTAGCGAATGAGCAGTTCTTC.

The J gene is TRBJ1-6, the V gene TRBV6-5; possible D gene TRBD1, 6 bases. The CDR3 has 14 amino acids. The V gene lost 4 bases and the J gene lost 8 bases, with 12 bases spanning the gap. Per the germline V gene, CDR1 is MNHEY and CDR2 is SVGAGI. CDR3 sequence: CASSFRDTHSPLHF. The CDR3 DNA is TGTGCCAGCAGTTTCCGGGACACCCATTCACCCCTCCACTTT.

V gene TRBV28 combines with J gene TRBJ2-1, with 9 bases fitting TRBD1. The CDR3 is 17 residues long. Germline trimming cut 6 bases from V and 6 bases from J; bases unmatched to any gene: 15. The germline V gene encodes CDR1 MDHEN and CDR2 SYDVKM. This CDR3 is CASSRPTGTGTGNEQFF. The CDR3 nucleotides read TGTGCCAGCAGCCGGCCCACCGGGACAGGGACTGGCAATGAGCAGTTCTTC.

This clone was found many times. V is TRBV9 and J is TRBJ1-2, with a weak D call TRBD1 (5 bases). V shed 3 bases and J shed 6 bases, with 21 bases lying between them. From germline, CDR1 is SGDLS and CDR2 YYNGEE. The CDR3 is made up of 16 amino acids. Here the CDR3 reads CASSASSGAILDGYTF. In nucleotides, the CDR3 is TGTGCCAGCAGCGCCTCCAGTGGGGCTATCCTAGATGGCTACACCTTC.

This rearrangement joins TRBV29-1 to TRBJ2-5; no firm D call. There are 10 residues in the CDR3. V shed 7 bases and J shed 3 bases, with 6 bases lying between them. Germline CDR1 reads SQVTM; CDR2 reads ANQGSEA. The CDR3: CSASEETQYF. The CDR3 DNA sequence: TGCAGCGCATCGGAAGAGACCCAGTACTTC. The variable domain in full, with the rest retrieved from reference TRBV29-1 and TRBJ2-5, is SAVISQKPSRDICQRGTSLTIQCQVDSQVTMMFWYRQQPGQSLTLIATANQGSEATYESGFVIDKFPISRPNLTFSTLTVSNMSPEDSSIYLCSASEETQYFGPGTRLLVL.

J is TRBJ2-7 and V is TRBV20-1; D may be TRBD2 (5 bases). This CDR3 is built from 13 residues. V lost 3 bases and J lost 1, with 10 bases in between. Germline V gives CDR1 DFQATT, CDR2 SNEGSKA (reference sequence). In nucleotides, the CDR3 is TGCAGTGCTAGTCTCAGGACTTCCTACGAGCAGTACTTC. Translating gives CSASLRTSYEQYF.

V usage is TRBV10-3 and J usage is TRBJ2-5; 7 bases are shared with TRBD1. The V gene's germline CDR1 is ENHRY and CDR2 SYGVKD. CDR3 length: 13 residues. Trimming removed 6 bases from V and 2 bases from J; junction bases left unmatched: 3. The CDR3 loop reads CAISPGQQETQYF. As DNA, the CDR3 is TGTGCCATCAGCCCGGGACAGCAAGAGACCCAGTACTTC.

This sequence joins TRBV27 and TRBJ2-6; possible D gene TRBD1, 5 bases. The germline CDR1 and CDR2 sequences are MNHEY and SMNVEV (reference sequence). Between the trimmed V and J ends, which lost 2 bases and 2 bases, there was a span of 7 bases. The CDR3 totals 15 residues. The CDR3: CASSLGRAGANVLTF. For the CDR3, the DNA is TGTGCCAGCAGTTTAGGCAGGGCTGGGGCCAACGTCCTGACTTTC.

The chain has TRBV19 and TRBJ2-7; 7 bases align to TRBD2. The CDR3 loop spans 15 amino acids. Trimming removed 1 base from V and 3 bases from J; junction bases left unmatched: 6. Germline CDR1 LNHDA, CDR2 SQIVND (reference sequence). CDR3: CASSIGLAADYEQYF. DNA of the CDR3: TGTGCCAGTAGTATAGGGCTAGCGGCGGACTACGAGCAGTACTTC.

With regard to this clone: This specimen includes other DNA sequences encoding the same CDR3. The chain employs TRBV7-9 and TRBJ2-5; 10 bases are a match to TRBD1. There are 14 residues in the CDR3. V was pared by 5 bases and J by 2 bases, with 2 bases of the junction left unmatched. CDR1 is SEHNR, CDR2 FQNEAQ, per germline (reference sequence). The CDR3: CASSRTGGQETQYF. The CDR3 nucleotides are TGTGCCAGCAGCCGGACAGGGGGACAAGAGACCCAGTACTTC.

V is TRBV7-6 and J is TRBJ2-7, with 13 bases fitting TRBD2. CDR3 size: 16 residues. J was trimmed by 1 base and V by 5 bases; bases with no gene match: 5. Looked up from germline, CDR1 is SGHVS and CDR2 is FNYEAQ. This CDR3 reads CASSRGTSGMSYEQYF. Written as DNA, the CDR3 is TGTGCCAGCAGCCGAGGGACTAGCGGGATGTCCTACGAGCAGTACTTC. Full variable domain (outside the CDR3, taken from reference TRBV7-6 and TRBJ2-7): GAGVSQSPRYKVTKRGQDVALRCDPISGHVSLYWYRQALGQGPEFLTYFNYEAQQDKSGLPNDRFSAERPEGSISTLTIQRTEQRDSAMYRCASSRGTSGMSYEQYFGPGTRLTVT.

The chain has TRBV19 and TRBJ1-1; no definite D call. CDR1 is LNHDA, CDR2 SQIVND, per germline (reference sequence). V was pared by 1 base and J by 7 bases, with 7 bases between. This CDR3 contains 12 residues. The CDR3 protein is CASSIVGVEAFF. The CDR3 bases are TGTGCCAGTAGTATAGTTGGAGTTGAAGCTTTCTTT.

V gene TRBV11-2 combines with J gene TRBJ2-3, with TRBD2 matching over 8 bases. This CDR3 contains 17 residues. V trimming: 4 bases; J trimming: 2 bases; junction bases outside the gene matches: 11. The germline V gene encodes CDR1 SGHAT and CDR2 FQNNGV. CDR3 amino acids: CASSWVKAGVNTDTQYF. The CDR3 bases are TGTGCCAGCAGCTGGGTGAAAGCGGGGGTGAACACAGATACGCAGTATTTT.

The chain has TRBV5-1 and TRBJ2-3, with D tentatively TRBD1 (6 bases). This CDR3 comprises 16 residues. In germline, CDR1 is SGHRS, CDR2 YFSETQ. The V end was cut by 1 base, the J end by 4 bases, with 16 bases between. Written as DNA, the CDR3 is TGCGCCAGCAGCTTGAATTACCAAACAGGGCCAGATACGCAGTATTTT. Its protein is CASSLNYQTGPDTQYF.

This clone has just one count. V usage is TRBV25-1 and J usage is TRBJ1-4, with D uncertain. Germline V gene data show CDR1 as MGHDK and CDR2 as SYGVNS. Trimming left V 6 bases short and J 8 bases short, with 7 bases between. This CDR3 is built from 11 residues. CDR3 loop: CASRGGEKLFF. The CDR3 nucleotides read TGTGCCAGCAGGGGAGGGGAAAAACTGTTTTTT.

This chain uses TRBV6-1 with TRBJ1-5; the match to TRBD1 covers 7 bases. CDR1 MNHNS and CDR2 SASEGT come from the germline V gene. The CDR3 contains 16 residues. V lost 4 bases and J lost 9; bases outside the gene matches: 15. The CDR3 loop is CASSGNGQEGKRPQHF. DNA for the CDR3: TGTGCCAGCAGTGGGAACGGACAGGAGGGAAAAAGGCCCCAGCATTTT.